Following are 30 T cell receptor beta chains from one sample sequenced in a study of early T cells in non-severe SARS-CoV-2 infection (dated by TCRdb to the early 2020s). To prepare the library, 5' RACE was applied. The sequencer listed for this sample is NextSeq 500. TCRdb passed the public sequencing reads through fastp at Q25 and MiXCR, retaining productive beta sequences. Merged by CDR3 protein, the rows form single entries marked with the most common genes and DNA. Present in this sample are tens of thousands of distinct CDR3 sequences, roughly 13% of which were seen just once. Together, the top ten hold about 8.3% of the sample. The sequenced sample was whole blood. Receptors originate from an adult who was a healthcare worker with PCR-confirmed SARS-CoV-2 infection or an uninfected control (not recorded which).

The chain has TRBV29-1 and TRBJ2-7; D is undetermined. V was pared by 1 base and J by 4 bases, with 11 bases between. The germline gives CDR1 SQVTM, CDR2 ANQGSEA. The CDR3 is 13 residues long. The CDR3 nucleotides read TGCAGCGTTGAAGGCGGAATGAGGTACGAGCAGTACTTC. This sequence encodes CSVEGGMRYEQYF.

V and J are TRBV24-1 and TRBJ2-3, with TRBD2 as a possible D gene (6 bases). Trimming removed 3 bases at V and 3 bases at J, with 15 bases between. Germline V lookup: CDR1 KGHDR, CDR2 SFDVKD. The CDR3 is made up of 16 amino acids. The CDR3 region is CATSDRSGPSTDTQYF. DNA of the CDR3: TGTGCCACCAGTGATCGTAGCGGCCCCTCGACAGATACGCAGTATTTT.

The sample holds many counts of this clonotype. The rearrangement links TRBV3-1 to TRBJ2-3; D is unclear. Trimming shortened V by 3 bases and J by 3 bases, and 10 bases separated the two germline ends. Germline CDR1 reads LGHDT; CDR2 reads YNNKEL (reference sequence). The CDR3 totals 14 residues. Here the CDR3 DNA reads TGTGCCAGCAGCCAGTTAGGCGATACAGATACGCAGTATTTT. Its translation: CASSQLGDTDTQYF.

This clonotype was detected only a few times. The CDR3 sequence is CASRATAPNEKLFF. The DNA for the CDR3 is TGTGCCAGTAGGGCAACAGCTCCTAATGAAAAACTGTTTTTT. The rearrangement links TRBV2 to TRBJ1-4, with D uncertain. This CDR3 is built from 14 residues. The germline V gene encodes CDR1 SNHLY and CDR2 FYNNEI. Trimming left V 9 bases short and J 3 bases short, with 14 bases between.

This clonotype was seen a few times. The chain couples TRBV11-1 to TRBJ1-1; a possible D gene is TRBD1 (5 bases). CDR1 SGHAT and CDR2 FQDESV come from the germline V gene (reference sequence). The CDR3 contains 15 residues. The V end was cut by 2 bases, the J end by 5 bases, with 15 bases between. This CDR3 is CASSLPLAGRTEAFF. The CDR3 bases are TGTGCCAGCAGCTTACCCCTGGCAGGGCGGACTGAAGCTTTCTTT.

This clonotype appeared many times. V and J are TRBV5-1 and TRBJ2-3, with a weak D call TRBD1 (5 bases). The CDR3 runs 14 residues. Trimming pared 2 bases from V and 2 bases from J, leaving 9 bases between. CDR1 and CDR2 from the germline V gene are SGHRS and YFSETQ. As DNA, the CDR3 is TGCGCCAGCAGCTTAGGACACAACACAGATACGCAGTATTTT. It specifies CASSLGHNTDTQYF.

This clonotype was recorded many times. This sequence joins TRBV29-1 and TRBJ1-1; D is unclear. Germline V gene lookup returns CDR1 SQVTM and CDR2 ANQGSEA. With 6 bases removed from V and 5 bases from J, the gap between germline ends came to 16 bases. This CDR3 has 13 amino acids. The CDR3 reads CSVSRARSTEAFF. The CDR3 region has the DNA TGCAGCGTGTCCCGGGCCCGCTCAACTGAAGCTTTCTTT.

DNA for the CDR3: TGTGCCAGCAGCTTCTCATTGAACACTGAAGCTTTCTTT. It yields the protein CASSFSLNTEAFF. The gene calls are TRBV7-9 and TRBJ1-1; D unresolved. This CDR3 spans 13 amino acids. V was clipped by 3 bases and J by 0 bases, with 5 bases between them. Germline CDR1 SEHNR, CDR2 FQNEAQ (reference sequence).

The V call is TRBV27, the J call TRBJ2-5; 9 positions match TRBD1. Unmatched junction bases numbered 2, after V lost 3 bases and J lost 0 bases. In germline, CDR1 is MNHEY, CDR2 SMNVEV (reference sequence). The CDR3 extends over 15 amino acids. The CDR3 DNA is TGTGCCAGCAGTTTGAGGGACAGGGACCAAGAGACCCAGTACTTC. It is translated as CASSLRDRDQETQYF.

The chain carries TRBV6-5 and TRBJ2-3, with D perhaps matching TRBD2 (5 bases). CDR1 MNHEY and CDR2 SVGAGI come from the germline V gene. The CDR3 covers 15 residues. V was clipped by 2 bases and J by 5 bases, with 14 bases between them. DNA of the CDR3: TGTGCCAGCAGTTACGGGAGAGACTTCGGAGATACGCAGTATTTT. It specifies CASSYGRDFGDTQYF.

The chain couples TRBV6-2 or TRBV6-3 to TRBJ2-2, with 9 bases identical to TRBD1. The CDR3 sequence is 16 residues long. Germline CDR1 is MNHEY and CDR2 is SVGEGT. V lost 2 bases, J lost 1 base, and 2 bases stayed unmatched. The chain's CDR3 is CASSYNRGRNTGELFF. CDR3 bases: TGTGCCAGCAGTTACAACAGGGGGCGGAACACCGGGGAGCTGTTTTTT.

In this sample, this clonotype is medium-sized. V usage is TRBV29-1 and J usage is TRBJ1-2; 10 positions agree with TRBD1. There are 12 residues in the CDR3. CDR1 and CDR2 (germline): SQVTM, ANQGSEA. V shed 7 bases and J 7 bases; nucleotides not matched to a gene: 6. The DNA for the CDR3 is TGCAGCGCCGGACAGGGGGAGGGTGGCTACACCTTC. The encoded protein is CSAGQGEGGYTF.

This clonotype was seen a handful of times. The rearrangement links TRBV28 to TRBJ1-5, with D unclear. The V gene's germline CDR1 is MDHEN and CDR2 SYDVKM. The length of the CDR3 is 13 residues. V was cut by 6 bases and J by 0 bases, with 6 bases left in between. The CDR3 is CASRLYSNQPQHF. CDR3 nucleotides: TGTGCCAGCAGGTTGTATAGCAATCAGCCCCAGCATTTT.

This clonotype was detected a few times. The J gene is TRBJ2-7, the V gene TRBV5-1, with 12 bases matching TRBD2. V lost 3 bases to trimming and J lost 4 bases; unmatched junction nucleotides: 14. This CDR3 is 18 amino acids long. The germline V gene has CDR1 SGHRS and CDR2 YFSETQ. CDR3: CASSSFGLAGTNTYEQYF. The CDR3 DNA reads TGCGCCAGCAGCTCGTTCGGACTAGCGGGAACAAACACATACGAGCAGTACTTC.

V is TRBV6-2 or TRBV6-3 and J is TRBJ2-7; D unclear. The CDR3 loop spans 15 amino acids. Trimming cost V 0 bases and J 3 bases, with 12 bases left between them. Germline assignment: CDR1 MNHEY and CDR2 SVGEGT. CDR3 region: CASSYSSPQIYEQYF. The CDR3 nucleotides read TGTGCCAGCAGTTACTCAAGTCCGCAAATCTACGAGCAGTACTTC.

This clonotype turned up a few times. This chain connects TRBV7-6 to TRBJ2-7; D remains unclear. V lost 1 base and J lost 2, with 6 bases in between. The CDR3 covers 13 residues. Germline lookup yields CDR1 SGHVS and CDR2 FNYEAQ. In DNA form, the CDR3 reads TGTGCCAGCAGCTTAGAGGCAGCCTACGAGCAGTACTTC. Translating gives CASSLEAAYEQYF.

This clonotype was counted at least ten times. The V call is TRBV6-1, the J call TRBJ2-5; a possible D gene is TRBD1 (5 bases). This CDR3 is 15 amino acids long. The germline gives CDR1 MNHNS, CDR2 SASEGT. Trimming took 6 bases from V and 3 from J, leaving 17 bases between them. Here the CDR3 DNA reads TGTGCCAGCAGCCTCCTCCAGGGATTGAAAGAGACCCAGTACTTC. Its translation: CASSLLQGLKETQYF.

The chain has TRBV4-1 and TRBJ2-1; D gene uncertain. Trimming removed 1 base from V and 3 bases from J, with 13 bases in between. From germline, CDR1 is MGHRA and CDR2 YSYEKL. The CDR3 loop spans 16 amino acids. The CDR3: CASSQGVMEFYNEQFF. The CDR3 nucleotides read TGCGCCAGCAGCCAAGGGGTTATGGAGTTCTACAATGAGCAGTTCTTC.

The table lists this clonotype with a few counts. A much larger clonotype is one base distant, so this may be a read error. The chain couples TRBV29-1 to TRBJ2-2; tentatively, D is TRBD1 or TRBD2 (5 bases each). Germline CDR1 and CDR2: SQVTM and ANQGSEA. The CDR3 has 13 amino acids. In DNA, the CDR3 is TGCAGCGGGGGGACCTCTATCACCGGGGAGCCGTTTTTT. Protein product: CSGGTSITGEPFF.

In its sample, this clonotype was seen a few times. The chain employs TRBV7-6 and TRBJ2-1; D may be TRBD1 (5 bases). Germline V CDR1 and CDR2: SGHVS, FNYEAQ. V lost 4 bases and J 0 bases, leaving 22 bases between the germline ends. This CDR3 contains 19 residues. CDR3 residues: CASSSPVGRIPSSYNEQFF. The CDR3 DNA follows: TGTGCCAGCAGCTCCCCGGTGGGGCGTATTCCGAGCTCCTACAATGAGCAGTTCTTC.

In its sample, this clonotype was seen many times. This chain's CDR3 is CASSSSLGYF. The CDR3 region has the DNA TGTGCCAGCAGCTCCTCCCTTGGATACTTC. The chain carries TRBV5-8 and TRBJ2-7; D is unresolved. The V gene's germline CDR1 is SGHTS and CDR2 YDEGEE. This CDR3 spans 10 amino acids. V shed 3 bases and J shed 13 bases, with 11 bases lying between them.

This sequence joins TRBV12-3 or TRBV12-4 and TRBJ2-7; TRBD2 aligns across 8 bases. This CDR3 comprises 16 residues. V lost 1 base to trimming and J lost 0 bases; unmatched junction nucleotides: 5. CDR3 nucleotide sequence: TGTGCCAGCAGTTTAGATGGTAGCGGGATCTCCTACGAGCAGTACTTC. Protein: CASSLDGSGISYEQYF.

The sample holds a few counts of this clonotype. This chain links TRBV9 with TRBJ1-5; D uncertain. There are 15 residues in the CDR3. V dropped 10 bases and J dropped 4 bases, with 21 bases sitting between them. Germline-derived CDR1 and CDR2 are SGDLS and YYNGEE. The CDR3 is CAGPAIDMSNQPQHF. The CDR3 DNA sequence: TGTGCCGGCCCGGCTATCGATATGTCAAATCAGCCCCAGCATTTT.

V is TRBV4-3 and J is TRBJ1-6; D might be TRBD1 (6 bases). The CDR3 runs 13 residues. V was pared by 3 bases and J by 12 bases, with 12 bases between. Germline V CDR1 and CDR2: LGHNA, YSLEER. The DNA for the CDR3 is TGCGCCAGCAGCCAGGACTTGACAGGACCCCTCCACTTT. Protein product: CASSQDLTGPLHF.

CDR3 sequence: CASSFLATEGLGYTF. The CDR3 DNA reads as TGTGCCAGCAGTTTTCTTGCGACAGAAGGTCTTGGCTACACCTTC. The V gene is TRBV28, the J gene TRBJ1-2, with D possibly TRBD1 on 5 matching bases. In germline, CDR1 is MDHEN, CDR2 SYDVKM. V was clipped by 3 bases and J by 7 bases, with 18 bases between them. This CDR3 is built from 15 residues.

This clonotype was counted ten times or more. The chain has TRBV4-2 and TRBJ2-7; D gene ambiguous. CDR1 and CDR2 (germline): LGHNA, YNFKEQ. The CDR3 is made up of 13 amino acids. Trimming took off 1 base at V and 4 bases at J, with 8 bases between the two ends. CDR3 coding DNA: TGTGCCAGCAGCCAAGGGCCCAGTTACGAGCAGTACTTC. It yields the protein CASSQGPSYEQYF.

This clonotype came up a few times. The chain combines TRBV7-8 with TRBJ2-1, with D uncertain. The V end was cut by 3 bases, the J end by 5 bases, with 17 bases between. The CDR3 has 16 residues. Germline V lookup: CDR1 SGHVS, CDR2 FQNEAQ. CDR3 in DNA: TGTGCCAGCAGCTTCCATTTTTTCGAGAACCACAATGAGCAGTTCTTC. It yields the protein CASSFHFFENHNEQFF. Full variable domain (missing parts from reference TRBV7-8 and TRBJ2-1): GAGVSQSPRYKVAKRGQDVALRCDPISGHVSLFWYQQALGQGPEFLTYFQNEAQLDKSGLPSDRFFAERPEGSVSTLKIQRTQQEDSAVYLCASSFHFFENHNEQFFGPGTRLTVL.

The chain carries TRBV7-8 and TRBJ2-1; 9 bases map to TRBD1. V lost 5 bases, J lost 6 bases, and 5 bases stayed unmatched. The CDR3 runs to 14 residues. CDR1 and CDR2 from the germline V gene are SGHVS and FQNEAQ. CDR3 coding DNA: TGTGCCAGCAGCCATCCGACAGGGGGCAATGAGCAGTTCTTC. It is translated as CASSHPTGGNEQFF.

This clonotype has just a few counts. The V call is TRBV28, the J call TRBJ1-1; the D gene is possibly TRBD1 (5 bases). CDR1 is MDHEN, CDR2 SYDVKM, per germline. The CDR3 totals 11 residues. V was clipped by 6 bases and J by 6 bases, with 8 bases between them. The CDR3 is CASRVTAEAFF. In nucleotides, the CDR3 is TGTGCCAGCAGGGTGACAGCTGAAGCTTTCTTT.

This clonotype was seen more than once but under ten times. Written as DNA, the CDR3 is TGTGCCAGCAGTGCTAGCGGGAGGGCAAGCAATGAGCAGTTCTTC. Translation: CASSASGRASNEQFF. This rearrangement joins TRBV2 to TRBJ2-1, with 12 bases identical to TRBD2. The junction had 4 bases not matched to a gene; V was cut back by 4 bases and J by 6 bases. Germline lookup yields CDR1 SNHLY and CDR2 FYNNEI. The length of the CDR3 is 15 residues.